These 30 T cell receptor beta chains came from one sample sequenced in a study of T cell changes during pregnancy in multiple sclerosis. TCRdb's copy holds only in-frame clones and misses some; the assay was immunoSEQ multiplex PCR. The sample lists some 80,000 clones, 90% to 95% occurring once. Specimen: CD4+ T cells from peripheral blood mononuclear cells, collected after pregnancy. The receptors stem from a female donor with multiple sclerosis, enrolled in a pregnancy study.

This rearrangement joins TRBV20-1 to TRBJ2-1; D remains unclear. Trimming pared 0 bases from V and 10 bases from J, leaving 7 bases between. The CDR3 loop spans 11 amino acids. Germline assignment: CDR1 DFQATT and CDR2 SNEGSKA (reference sequence). The CDR3 here is CSARDAWEQFF. In nucleotides, the CDR3 is TGCAGTGCTAGAGATGCGTGGGAGCAGTTCTTC.

The chain links TRBV28 to TRBJ2-7; D may be TRBD2 (7 bases). Germline V CDR1 and CDR2: MDHEN, SYDVKM. Trimming left V 6 bases short and J 5 bases short, with 17 bases between. The CDR3 consists of 14 residues. In DNA form, the CDR3 reads TGTGCCAGCAGGGGGGGGCCCCGCCGACACGAGCAGTACTTC. This gives the protein CASRGGPRRHEQYF.

V usage is TRBV6-1 and J usage is TRBJ1-4; TRBD1 agrees at 10 bases. CDR1 and CDR2 from the germline V gene are MNHNS and SASEGT. Trimming removed 5 bases from V and 8 bases from J; junction bases left unmatched: 8. This CDR3 has 15 residues. The CDR3 protein is CASSRGQGFGEKLFF. The CDR3 nucleotides are TGTGCCAGCAGTAGGGGACAGGGGTTTGGCGAAAAACTGTTTTTT.

The table lists this clone with a count of one. This sequence joins TRBV5-6 and TRBJ2-4; 10 bases map to TRBD1. With 3 bases clipped from V and 8 bases from J, the junction kept 14 bases outside the gene matches. The CDR3 extends over 17 amino acids. CDR1 is SGHDT and CDR2 is YYEEEE in the germline V gene. The CDR3 sequence is CASSSPLWTGGRDIQYF. The CDR3 DNA reads as TGTGCCAGCAGCTCCCCCCTGTGGACAGGGGGGAGGGACATTCAGTACTTC.

The rearrangement links TRBV28 to TRBJ2-7; 11 nucleotides match TRBD2. The trim removed 7 bases at V and 3 bases at J, leaving 5 bases unmatched. The CDR3 runs to 14 residues. Germline V gene data show CDR1 as MDHEN and CDR2 as SYDVKM. The CDR3: CASITSGSFYEQYF. The CDR3 DNA follows: TGTGCCAGCATCACTAGCGGGAGCTTCTACGAGCAGTACTTC.

The CDR3 nucleotides are TGTGCCAGCAGCCCTCTAGCGGCTAGCACAGATACGCAGTATTTT. Its protein is CASSPLAASTDTQYF. The rearrangement uses TRBV7-2 and TRBJ2-3, with 7 nucleotides matching TRBD2. The ends lost 5 bases at V and 0 bases at J; junction bases unmatched: 5. Germline V gene sequence: CDR1 SGHTA, CDR2 FQGNSA. The CDR3 covers 15 residues.

The V and J genes are TRBV9 and TRBJ2-3; 9 nucleotides agree with TRBD1. Losses at the gene ends were 0 bases for V and 9 bases for J; bases not matched to a gene: 5. The germline CDR1 and CDR2 sequences are SGDLS and YYNGEE. CDR3 size: 14 residues. The CDR3 bases are TGTGCCAGCAGCGTAGACCCTGGACAGGGGACGCAGTATTTT. Translated: CASSVDPGQGTQYF.

The genes are TRBV18 and TRBJ2-1; the D gene is possibly TRBD1 (6 bases). Germline assignment: CDR1 KGHSH and CDR2 LQKENI. This CDR3 is 15 amino acids long. V lost 1 base and J 4 bases, leaving 11 bases between the germline ends. The chain's CDR3 is CASSPRAGEYNEQFF. In nucleotides, the CDR3 is TGTGCCAGCTCACCACGAGCAGGGGAGTACAATGAGCAGTTCTTC.

The gene calls are TRBV6-5 and TRBJ2-5, with D possibly matching TRBD2 (6 bases). Germline values: CDR1 MNHEY, CDR2 SVGAGI. Trimming removed 5 bases at V and 7 bases at J, with 14 bases between. This CDR3 has 13 amino acids. The CDR3 nucleotides read TGTGCCAGCAGTCAGGGAGGTTTTGGGACCCAGTACTTC. Its translation: CASSQGGFGTQYF.

The chain employs TRBV5-4 and TRBJ2-2, with 8 bases lining up with TRBD1. The CDR3 consists of 14 residues. CDR1 SGHNT and CDR2 YYREEE come from the germline V gene (reference sequence). The ends lost 1 base at V and 5 bases at J; junction bases unmatched: 1. CDR3 nucleotide sequence: TGTGCCAGCAGCTTGAACAGGGGGACCGGGGAGCTGTTTTTT. It codes for CASSLNRGTGELFF.

V gene TRBV18 combines with J gene TRBJ2-7; possibly TRBD1 for D (6 bases). This CDR3 is built from 13 residues. Germline loops: CDR1 KGHSH, CDR2 LQKENI. V dropped 4 bases and J dropped 0 bases, with 7 bases sitting between them. The CDR3 region has the DNA TGTGCCAGCTCACGGGACACCTCCTACGAGCAGTACTTC. Translation: CASSRDTSYEQYF.

The V gene is TRBV30, the J gene TRBJ2-3, with 7 bases fitting TRBD2. Trimming cost V 6 bases and J 0 bases; bases outside gene matches: 6. The CDR3 spans 14 residues. From germline, CDR1 is GTSNPN and CDR2 SVGIG (reference sequence). The CDR3, as DNA: TGTGCCTGTTCGCTAGCGGTCAGCACAGATACGCAGTATTTT. Translation: CACSLAVSTDTQYF.

This rearrangement joins TRBV5-1 to TRBJ2-3; 7 bases map to TRBD2. The V segment lost 4 bases and the J segment 5 bases; nucleotides outside the gene matches: 13. Germline V gene data show CDR1 as SGHRS and CDR2 as YFSETQ. This CDR3 contains 16 residues. The CDR3 nucleotides are TGCGCCAGCAGCCCGGAGGAGGGAGGGTCAGGAGATACGCAGTATTTT. Its translation: CASSPEEGGSGDTQYF.

The chain is built from TRBV19 and TRBJ2-7; D is perhaps TRBD2 (5 bases). Germline lookup yields CDR1 LNHDA and CDR2 SQIVND (reference sequence). Trimming took off 5 bases at V and 0 bases at J, with 11 bases between the two ends. The CDR3 totals 14 residues. The CDR3 DNA reads TGTGCCAGTAGTGTTGGAGGCTTCTCCTACGAGCAGTACTTC. It yields the protein CASSVGGFSYEQYF.

The chain is built from TRBV9 and TRBJ2-3; 15 bases map to TRBD2. Germline loops: CDR1 SGDLS, CDR2 YYNGEE. The CDR3 spans 16 residues. J gave up 6 bases and V 3 bases, and 5 bases lay outside the gene matches. In DNA, the CDR3 is TGTGCCAGCAGCGCGGGACTAGCGGGAGGAGGGGATACGCAGTATTTT. Its translation is CASSAGLAGGGDTQYF.

The chain is built from TRBV18 and TRBJ2-5; unclear D gene. CDR3 size: 15 residues. Germline V gene data show CDR1 as KGHSH and CDR2 as LQKENI. V lost 5 bases to trimming and J lost 5 bases, with 18 bases between them. The CDR3 nucleotides read TGTGCCAGCTCAATCCGGGTCACCCCTTCGGAGACCCAGTACTTC. This gives the protein CASSIRVTPSETQYF.

V usage is TRBV10-3 and J usage is TRBJ1-6, with 8 bases fitting TRBD1. Germline values: CDR1 ENHRY, CDR2 SYGVKD. The CDR3 is 15 residues long. Trimming at V came to 5 bases and at J to 8 bases, leaving 8 bases not matched to a gene. The chain's CDR3 is CAISLDRAEDSPLHF. CDR3 nucleotide sequence: TGTGCCATCAGTTTGGACAGGGCAGAGGATTCACCCCTCCACTTT.

The CDR3 sequence: CASSLSGGPNTGELFF. DNA of the CDR3: TGTGCCAGCAGTTTATCTGGAGGACCGAACACCGGGGAGCTGTTTTTT. The rearrangement uses TRBV28 and TRBJ2-2; tentatively, D is TRBD2 (5 bases). CDR1 and CDR2 (germline): MDHEN, SYDVKM. The CDR3 is 16 residues long. Trimming left V 1 base short and J 0 bases short, with 9 bases between.

V gene TRBV27 combines with J gene TRBJ2-7; maybe TRBD2 (6 bases). This CDR3 region has 14 residues. V was pared by 0 bases and J by 7 bases, with 13 bases between. The germline gives CDR1 MNHEY, CDR2 SMNVEV (reference sequence). Here the CDR3 reads CASSLSGRPGEQYF. CDR3 bases: TGTGCCAGCAGTTTATCGGGGAGGCCGGGGGAGCAGTACTTC.

The chain recombines TRBV5-1 with TRBJ2-7; 7 nucleotides align to TRBD2. The CDR3 is made up of 17 amino acids. Germline-derived CDR1 and CDR2 are SGHRS and YFSETQ. J gave up 0 bases and V 0 bases, and 9 bases lay outside the gene matches. The DNA of the CDR3 is TGCGCCAGCAGCTTGGCGGCTAGCGGCAGCCTCTCCTACGAGCAGTACTTC. Translating it yields CASSLAASGSLSYEQYF.

The genes are TRBV11-3 and TRBJ2-7, with TRBD2 identical over 7 bases. The V gene's germline CDR1 is SGHNT and CDR2 YENEEA. V shed 1 base and J 3 bases; nucleotides not matched to a gene: 6. CDR3 size: 15 residues. CDR3 in DNA: TGTGCCAGCAGCTTAGGGGGAGGGGAATACTACGAGCAGTACTTC. Protein sequence: CASSLGGGEYYEQYF.

The rearrangement joins TRBV7-2 to TRBJ2-1, with no clear D. This CDR3 has 14 amino acids. V lost 1 base and J 9 bases, leaving 13 bases between the germline ends. Germline V gene lookup returns CDR1 SGHTA and CDR2 FQGNSA. The CDR3 here is CASSLEINGIEQFF. The CDR3 DNA sequence: TGTGCCAGCAGCTTAGAGATCAATGGCATTGAGCAGTTCTTC.

This rearrangement joins TRBV5-1 to TRBJ1-1; D gene ambiguous. V lost 5 bases and J 1 base, leaving 12 bases between the germline ends. The CDR3 covers 14 residues. Germline lookup yields CDR1 SGHRS and CDR2 YFSETQ. The CDR3 protein is CASRFGAQNTEAFF. The CDR3 DNA reads TGCGCCAGCAGGTTTGGAGCGCAGAACACTGAAGCTTTCTTT.

J is TRBJ2-3 and V is TRBV28; no firm D call. Trimming shortened V by 1 base and J by 0 bases, and 8 bases separated the two germline ends. Germline CDR1 and CDR2: MDHEN and SYDVKM. The CDR3 spans 15 residues. CDR3 DNA: TGTGCCAGCAGTTTATTGGCCCGAAGCACAGATACGCAGTATTTT. Protein: CASSLLARSTDTQYF. The whole variable domain, filled in from reference TRBV28 and TRBJ2-3, reads DVKVTQSSRYLVKRTGEKVFLECVQDMDHENMFWYRQDPGLGLRLIYFSYDVKMKEKGDIPEGYSVSREKKERFSLILESASTNQTSMYLCASSLLARSTDTQYFGPGTRLTVL.

This clone occurred a few times. This chain joins TRBV2 and TRBJ2-1; 7 nucleotides agree with TRBD2. There are 15 residues in the CDR3. Germline CDR1 reads SNHLY; CDR2 reads FYNNEI. Trimming cost V 3 bases and J 5 bases; bases outside gene matches: 7. The CDR3 bases are TGTGCCAGCAGTGAGGTGGGAGGGCGCCACAATGAGCAGTTCTTC. Residues: CASSEVGGRHNEQFF.

This chain uses TRBV7-8 with TRBJ2-7; no reliable D call. V was cut by 2 bases and J by 4 bases, with 12 bases left in between. Germline V gene sequence: CDR1 SGHVS, CDR2 FQNEAQ. This CDR3 comprises 14 residues. The CDR3 DNA is TGTGCCAGCAGCTTATTCTTTGCCGGTTACGAGCAGTACTTC. Encoded protein: CASSLFFAGYEQYF.

The chain recombines TRBV7-2 with TRBJ2-2; possible D gene TRBD1, 6 bases. Between the trimmed V and J ends, which lost 1 base and 6 bases, there was a span of 12 bases. The CDR3 contains 15 residues. Germline assignment: CDR1 SGHTA and CDR2 FQGNSA. DNA for the CDR3: TGTGCCAGCAGCTTAGTGGCAGGGGTGCCCGGGGAGCTGTTTTTT. Its translation is CASSLVAGVPGELFF. Drawing the rest from reference TRBV7-2 and TRBJ2-2, the complete variable domain is GAGVSQSPSNKVTEKGKDVELRCDPISGHTALYWYRQSLGQGLEFLIYFQGNSAPDKSGLPSDRFSAERTGGSVSTLTIQRTQQEDSAVYLCASSLVAGVPGELFFGEGSRLTVL.

V usage is TRBV5-6 and J usage is TRBJ2-3, with D possibly TRBD1 on 6 matching bases. The CDR3 spans 16 residues. Trimming removed 4 bases at V and 0 bases at J, with 15 bases between. Germline CDR1 SGHDT, CDR2 YYEEEE. Here the CDR3 DNA reads TGTGCCAGCAGCCCATTAACAGGGCCAAGCACAGATACGCAGTATTTT. It codes for CASSPLTGPSTDTQYF.

The rearrangement joins TRBV7-2 to TRBJ1-1, with D tentatively TRBD1 (6 bases). There are 15 residues in the CDR3. V lost 4 bases and J lost 1, with 13 bases in between. The germline V gene has CDR1 SGHTA and CDR2 FQGNSA. The CDR3 DNA reads as TGTGCCAGCAGCTCCCAGGGGAACCGGAACACTGAAGCTTTCTTT. Translating gives CASSSQGNRNTEAFF. The full variable domain, its missing parts supplied by reference TRBV7-2 and TRBJ1-1, is GAGVSQSPSNKVTEKGKDVELRCDPISGHTALYWYRQSLGQGLEFLIYFQGNSAPDKSGLPSDRFSAERTGGSVSTLTIQRTQQEDSAVYLCASSSQGNRNTEAFFGQGTRLTVV.

Only one count was recorded for this clone. The chain is built from TRBV2 and TRBJ2-4; 9 nucleotides align to TRBD1. With V trimmed by 5 bases and J by 6 bases, 5 bases remained unmatched. This CDR3 comprises 14 residues. Germline values: CDR1 SNHLY, CDR2 FYNNEI. The CDR3, as DNA: TGTGCCAGCAGTCCCGCGGGACAGGGAAACATTCAGTACTTC. It translates to CASSPAGQGNIQYF.